The 16 T cell receptor beta chains below all came from one sample that was sequenced in a study of spatial heterogeneity in lung cancer. Time point in this sample: sample taken at primary tumor resection. From tumor, nontumor lung or frozen PBMC, whole RNA was taken unsorted for sequencing. A single record per CDR3 protein comes from TCRdb applying MiXCR to the 5' RACE reads. The table shows under 7,000 distinct CDR3 sequences, with around 13% occurring only once. This specimen consisted of normal lung tissue next to the tumor, obtained at surgery. Receptor source: a male donor with early-stage non-small cell lung cancer.

This clonotype was seen ten or more times. The chain carries TRBV24-1 and TRBJ2-6; D remains ambiguous. CDR1 KGHDR and CDR2 SFDVKD come from the germline V gene. V lost 2 bases, J lost 0 bases, and 13 bases lay in between. This CDR3 has 18 residues. The CDR3 region has the DNA TGTGCCACCAGTGATTACCCAGGTTCAGCCTCTGGGGCCAACGTCCTGACTTTC. Residues: CATSDYPGSASGANVLTF.

This clonotype was counted at least ten times. V gene TRBV19 combines with J gene TRBJ2-3, with TRBD1 matching over 10 bases. The junction had 3 bases not matched to a gene; V was cut back by 6 bases and J by 3 bases. Germline V gene data show CDR1 as LNHDA and CDR2 as SQIVND (reference sequence). The CDR3 length is 14 residues. This CDR3 is CASRTGQGTDTQYF. CDR3 DNA sequence: TGTGCCAGTAGGACGGGACAGGGGACAGATACGCAGTATTTT.

This clonotype is medium-sized. The rearrangement uses TRBV10-3 and TRBJ1-2; TRBD1 matches at 7 bases. CDR3 size: 12 residues. After removal of 6 bases from V and 4 bases from J, the junction contained 2 bases not matched to a gene. CDR1 is ENHRY and CDR2 is SYGVKD in the germline V gene. CDR3: CAIRSGGYGYTF. The DNA for the CDR3 is TGTGCCATCAGGTCAGGGGGCTATGGCTACACCTTC.

The chain joins TRBV10-3 to TRBJ2-5, with 9 bases lining up with TRBD1. CDR1 and CDR2 from the germline V gene are ENHRY and SYGVKD. J lost 2 bases, V lost 8 bases, and 6 bases had no gene match. The CDR3 runs to 14 residues. CDR3 in amino acids: CAIGTGNFQETQYF. The CDR3 nucleotides read TGTGCCATCGGGACAGGGAATTTTCAAGAGACCCAGTACTTC.

This clonotype was counted many times. V is TRBV7-2 and J is TRBJ2-5; D gene ambiguous. Germline V gene lookup returns CDR1 SGHTA and CDR2 FQGNSA. The CDR3 extends over 12 amino acids. Trimming left V 6 bases short and J 10 bases short, with 15 bases between. The CDR3 nucleotides are TGTGCCAGCAGTCAAAACACGGGTTTCCAGTACTTC. Its protein is CASSQNTGFQYF.

This clonotype rates as medium-sized. This chain uses TRBV27 with TRBJ2-1, with TRBD2 identical over 8 bases. The CDR3 totals 14 residues. In germline, CDR1 is MNHEY, CDR2 SMNVEV (reference sequence). V trimming: 10 bases; J trimming: 8 bases; junction bases outside the gene matches: 13. CDR3 coding DNA: TGTGCCACCAAGACTAGCGAGGCGGGGTATGAGCAGTTCTTC. This translates into CATKTSEAGYEQFF.

This clonotype is classed as medium-sized. The genes are TRBV5-6 and TRBJ2-7, with TRBD1 matching over 10 bases. Trimming cost V 4 bases and J 8 bases; bases outside gene matches: 9. The CDR3 spans 14 residues. Per the germline V gene, CDR1 is SGHDT and CDR2 is YYEEEE. CDR3 sequence: CASSPGTGDLKQYF. In nucleotides, the CDR3 is TGTGCCAGCAGCCCCGGGACAGGGGATTTGAAGCAGTACTTC.

In this sample, this clonotype is medium-sized. The V gene is TRBV20-1, the J gene TRBJ2-1; 13 bases agree with TRBD2. V lost 1 base and J lost 7; bases outside the gene matches: 1. The CDR3 extends over 14 amino acids. Germline loops: CDR1 DFQATT, CDR2 SNEGSKA (reference sequence). Here the CDR3 DNA reads TGCAGTGCTAGAGGGGGACTAGCGGGAAATGAGCAGTTCTTC. Its protein product is CSARGGLAGNEQFF.

This clonotype is labeled medium-sized. The chain uses TRBV29-1 and TRBJ1-1, with D uncertain. This CDR3 is built from 10 residues. The V gene lost 4 bases and the J gene lost 6 bases, with 6 bases spanning the gap. Germline assignment: CDR1 SQVTM and CDR2 ANQGSEA. CDR3 coding DNA: TGCAGCGTTGTTACTCCTGAAGCTTTCTTT. It is translated as CSVVTPEAFF. Variable domain in full (rest from reference TRBV29-1 and TRBJ1-1): SAVISQKPSRDICQRGTSLTIQCQVDSQVTMMFWYRQQPGQSLTLIATANQGSEATYESGFVIDKFPISRPNLTFSTLTVSNMSPEDSSIYLCSVVTPEAFFGQGTRLTVV.

About this clonotype: One end of the junction is discordant with germline, which a read error may explain. V and J are TRBV11-3 and TRBJ2-3, with TRBD2 matching over 13 bases. The CDR3 contains 14 residues. Looked up from germline, CDR1 is SGHNT and CDR2 is YENEEA. CDR3 in amino acids: CASRRGLAGADTHF. The CDR3 nucleotides read TGTGCCAGCAGACGAGGACTAGCGGGAGCGGATACGCATTTT.

This clonotype was observed at least ten times. The V and J genes are TRBV15 and TRBJ1-1; 7 bases are shared with TRBD1. Germline CDR1 and CDR2: LNHNV and YYDKDF (reference sequence). The CDR3 is 13 amino acids. The V gene end was trimmed by 3 bases and the J gene end by 7 bases; junction bases not matched to a gene: 5. The CDR3: CATSSGTAYEAFF. The DNA of the CDR3 is TGTGCCACCAGCAGCGGGACAGCCTATGAAGCTTTCTTT. Using reference TRBV15 and TRBJ1-1 for the parts outside the CDR3, the full variable domain is DAMVIQNPRYQVTQFGKPVTLSCSQTLNHNVMYWYQQKSSQAPKLLFHYYDKDFNNEADTPDNFQSRRPNTSFCFLDIRSPGLGDTAMYLCATSSGTAYEAFFGQGTRLTVV.

CDR3 residues: CSARRSVTGRNQPQHF. The DNA of the CDR3 is TGCAGTGCTAGAAGATCAGTAACAGGGAGAAATCAGCCCCAGCATTTT. The chain carries TRBV20-1 and TRBJ1-5; tentatively, D is TRBD1 (6 bases). This CDR3 comprises 16 residues. V was shortened by 2 bases and J by 4 bases, with 18 bases between the two germline ends. CDR1 DFQATT and CDR2 SNEGSKA come from the germline V gene (reference sequence).

Within the sample, this clonotype is medium-sized. This chain uses TRBV5-5 with TRBJ2-7; 9 bases agree with TRBD1. V was pared by 4 bases and J by 5 bases, with 10 bases of the junction left unmatched. The germline V gene encodes CDR1 SGHKS and CDR2 YYEKEE (reference sequence). The CDR3 extends over 15 amino acids. The CDR3 spells CASSLPGQGLDEQYF. The CDR3 nucleotides are TGTGCCAGCAGCCTACCGGGACAGGGACTCGACGAGCAGTACTTC.

The chain carries TRBV5-1 and TRBJ1-4; D is uncertain. The CDR3 consists of 15 residues. Germline CDR1 and CDR2: SGHRS and YFSETQ. The ends were cut back, 3 bases at V and 0 bases at J, with 9 bases in the middle. The CDR3 DNA sequence: TGCGCCAGCAGCTCCGGGGATTCAACTAATGAAAAACTGTTTTTT. Protein: CASSSGDSTNEKLFF.

This clonotype is classed as medium-sized. The V gene is TRBV29-1, the J gene TRBJ1-1; 9 bases match TRBD1. CDR1 and CDR2 (germline): SQVTM, ANQGSEA. Trimming at V came to 7 bases and at J to 4 bases, leaving 10 bases not matched to a gene. The CDR3 runs 14 residues. The CDR3 region has the DNA TGCAGCGGTAACACCGACAGGGGGATCACTGAAGCTTTCTTT. This encodes CSGNTDRGITEAFF.

In this sample, this clonotype turned up many times. The chain carries TRBV7-2 and TRBJ2-3; tentatively, D is TRBD2 (5 bases). With 6 bases removed from V and 2 bases from J, the gap between germline ends came to 15 bases. Germline lookup yields CDR1 SGHTA and CDR2 FQGNSA. This CDR3 comprises 15 residues. The CDR3 nucleotides read TGTGCCAGCAGAGGTCGGCTAGCCAACACAGATACGCAGTATTTT. Translation: CASRGRLANTDTQYF.